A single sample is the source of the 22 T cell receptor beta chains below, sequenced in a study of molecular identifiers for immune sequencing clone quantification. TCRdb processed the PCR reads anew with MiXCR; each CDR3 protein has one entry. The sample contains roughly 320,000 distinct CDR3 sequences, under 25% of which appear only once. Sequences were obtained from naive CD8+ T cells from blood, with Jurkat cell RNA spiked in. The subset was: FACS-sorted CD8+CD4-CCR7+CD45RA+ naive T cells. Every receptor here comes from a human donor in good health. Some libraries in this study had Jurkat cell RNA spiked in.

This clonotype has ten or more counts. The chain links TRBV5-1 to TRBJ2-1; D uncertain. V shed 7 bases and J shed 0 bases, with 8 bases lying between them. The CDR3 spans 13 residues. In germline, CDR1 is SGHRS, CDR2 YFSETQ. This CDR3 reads CASAAVSYNEQFF. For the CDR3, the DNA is TGCGCCAGCGCGGCCGTCTCCTACAATGAGCAGTTCTTC.

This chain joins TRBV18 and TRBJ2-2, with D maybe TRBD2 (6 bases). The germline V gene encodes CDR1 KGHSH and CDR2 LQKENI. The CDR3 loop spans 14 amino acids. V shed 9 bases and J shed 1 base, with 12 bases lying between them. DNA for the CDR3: TGTGCCAGTCTAGGAGGGGAGAACACCGGGGAGCTGTTTTTT. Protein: CASLGGENTGELFF. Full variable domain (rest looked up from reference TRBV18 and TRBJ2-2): NAGVMQNPRHLVRRRGQEARLRCSPMKGHSHVYWYRQLPEEGLKFMVYLQKENIIDESGMPKERFSAEFPKEGPSILRIQQVVRGDSAAYFCASLGGENTGELFFGEGSRLTVL.

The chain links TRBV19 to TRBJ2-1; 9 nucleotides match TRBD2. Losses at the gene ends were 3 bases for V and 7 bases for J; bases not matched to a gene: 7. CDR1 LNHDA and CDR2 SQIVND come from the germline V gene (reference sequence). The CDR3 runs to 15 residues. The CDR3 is CASSIVAGGPNEQFF. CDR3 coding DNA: TGTGCCAGTAGTATCGTCGCGGGAGGGCCTAATGAGCAGTTCTTC.

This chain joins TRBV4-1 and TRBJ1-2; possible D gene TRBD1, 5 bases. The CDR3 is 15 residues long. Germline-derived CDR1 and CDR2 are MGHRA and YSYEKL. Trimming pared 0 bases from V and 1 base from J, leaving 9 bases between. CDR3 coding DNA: TGCGCCAGCAGCCAAGATAGACAGAGTAACTATGGCTACACCTTC. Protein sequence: CASSQDRQSNYGYTF.

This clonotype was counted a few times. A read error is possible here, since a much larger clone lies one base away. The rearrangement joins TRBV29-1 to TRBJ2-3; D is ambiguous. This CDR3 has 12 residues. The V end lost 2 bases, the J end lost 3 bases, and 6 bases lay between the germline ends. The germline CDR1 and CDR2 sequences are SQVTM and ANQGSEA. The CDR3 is CSVETPTDTQYF. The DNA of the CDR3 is TGCAGCGTTGAAACCCCTACAGATACGCAGTATTTT.

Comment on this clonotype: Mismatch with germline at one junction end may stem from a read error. CDR3 sequence (DNA): TGTGCCAGCAGCTTGCCCCAGGGGGCCAACGAGCAGTACTTC. Its protein is CASSLPQGANEQYF. V and J are TRBV5-3 and TRBJ2-7; 8 positions agree with TRBD1. TRBV5-3 is an open reading frame, and its role is uncertain. This CDR3 contains 14 residues.

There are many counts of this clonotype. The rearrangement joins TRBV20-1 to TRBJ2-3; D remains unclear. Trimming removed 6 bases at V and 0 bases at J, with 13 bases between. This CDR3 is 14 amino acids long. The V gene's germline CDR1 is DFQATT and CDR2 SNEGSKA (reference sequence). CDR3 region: CSATVGMSTDTQYF. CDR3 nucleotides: TGCAGTGCAACCGTGGGTATGAGCACAGATACGCAGTATTTT.

Here the CDR3 DNA reads TGTGCCAGCAGTTACTCGATGGGTGCTTACGAGCAGTACTTC. This encodes CASSYSMGAYEQYF. The chain joins TRBV6-6 to TRBJ2-7; D unclear. Germline CDR1 and CDR2: MNHNY and SVGAGI (reference sequence). V was clipped by 0 bases and J by 4 bases, with 10 bases between them. The CDR3 length is 14 residues.

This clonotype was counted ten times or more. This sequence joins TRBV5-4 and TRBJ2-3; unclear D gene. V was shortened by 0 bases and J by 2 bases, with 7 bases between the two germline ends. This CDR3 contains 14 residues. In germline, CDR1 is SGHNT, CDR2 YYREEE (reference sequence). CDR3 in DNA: TGTGCCAGCAGCTTGGACAGCCACACAGATACGCAGTATTTT. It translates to CASSLDSHTDTQYF.

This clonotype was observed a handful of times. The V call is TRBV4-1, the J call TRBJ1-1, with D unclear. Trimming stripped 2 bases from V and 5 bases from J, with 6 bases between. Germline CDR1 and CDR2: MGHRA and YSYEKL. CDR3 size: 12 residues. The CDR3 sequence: CASSQTGTEAFF. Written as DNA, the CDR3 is TGCGCCAGCAGCCAAACGGGAACTGAAGCTTTCTTT.

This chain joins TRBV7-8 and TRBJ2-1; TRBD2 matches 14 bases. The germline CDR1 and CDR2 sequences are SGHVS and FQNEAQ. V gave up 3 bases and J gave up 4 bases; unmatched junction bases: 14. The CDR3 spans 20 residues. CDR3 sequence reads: CASSFRLAGGLSSLYNEQFF. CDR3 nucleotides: TGTGCCAGCAGCTTCCGACTAGCGGGGGGGCTTAGTTCCTTGTACAATGAGCAGTTCTTC.

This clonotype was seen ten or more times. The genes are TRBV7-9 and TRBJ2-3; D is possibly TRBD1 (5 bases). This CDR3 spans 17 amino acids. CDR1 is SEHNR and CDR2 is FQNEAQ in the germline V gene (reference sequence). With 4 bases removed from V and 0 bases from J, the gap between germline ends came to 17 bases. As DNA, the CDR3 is TGTGCCAGCAGCTCCTCCTTAACAGACAGAAGCACAGATACGCAGTATTTT. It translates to CASSSSLTDRSTDTQYF.

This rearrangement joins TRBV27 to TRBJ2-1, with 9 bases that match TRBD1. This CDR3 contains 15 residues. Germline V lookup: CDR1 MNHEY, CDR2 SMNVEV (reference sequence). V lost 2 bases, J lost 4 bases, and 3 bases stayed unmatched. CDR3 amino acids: CASSLIQGAYNEQFF. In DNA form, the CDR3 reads TGTGCCAGCAGTTTAATACAGGGGGCTTACAATGAGCAGTTCTTC.

This CDR3 is CASSLGEGAQHF. CDR3 DNA sequence: TGTGCCAGCAGTTTAGGGGAAGGGGCCCAGCATTTT. The rearrangement links TRBV27 to TRBJ1-5; D is perhaps TRBD1 (5 bases). The CDR3 contains 12 residues. The V and J ends lost 2 bases and 11 bases respectively, with 10 bases between them. Germline V gene lookup returns CDR1 MNHEY and CDR2 SMNVEV (reference sequence).

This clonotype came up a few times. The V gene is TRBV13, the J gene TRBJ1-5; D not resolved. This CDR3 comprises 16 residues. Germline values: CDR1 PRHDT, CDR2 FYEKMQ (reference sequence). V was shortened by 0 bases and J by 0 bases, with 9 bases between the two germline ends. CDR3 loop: CASSLGWGGSNQPQHF. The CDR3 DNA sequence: TGTGCCAGCAGCTTAGGATGGGGTGGTAGCAATCAGCCCCAGCATTTT.

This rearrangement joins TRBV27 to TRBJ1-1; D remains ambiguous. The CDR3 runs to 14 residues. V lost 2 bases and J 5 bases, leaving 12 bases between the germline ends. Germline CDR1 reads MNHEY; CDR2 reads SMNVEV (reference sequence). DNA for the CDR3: TGTGCCAGCAGTTTAGGAAGCCACGGGACTGAAGCTTTCTTT. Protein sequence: CASSLGSHGTEAFF.

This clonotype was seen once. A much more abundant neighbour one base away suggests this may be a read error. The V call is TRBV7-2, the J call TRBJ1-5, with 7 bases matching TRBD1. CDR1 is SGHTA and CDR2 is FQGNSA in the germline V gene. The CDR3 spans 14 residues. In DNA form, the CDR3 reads TGTGCCAGCAGCCTGAGACAGGGCAATCAGCTCCAGCATTTT. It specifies CASSLRQGNQLQHF.

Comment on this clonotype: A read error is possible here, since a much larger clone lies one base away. DNA for the CDR3: TGTGCCAGCAGCCTCCCGGCGGGGGGACCCTCCTACAATGAGCAGTTCTTC. This translates into CASSLPAGGPSYNEQFF. V and J are TRBV7-6 and TRBJ2-1; 8 bases are shared with TRBD2. There are 17 residues in the CDR3. The ends lost 5 bases at V and 0 bases at J; junction bases unmatched: 9. CDR1 SGHVS and CDR2 FNYEAQ come from the germline V gene.

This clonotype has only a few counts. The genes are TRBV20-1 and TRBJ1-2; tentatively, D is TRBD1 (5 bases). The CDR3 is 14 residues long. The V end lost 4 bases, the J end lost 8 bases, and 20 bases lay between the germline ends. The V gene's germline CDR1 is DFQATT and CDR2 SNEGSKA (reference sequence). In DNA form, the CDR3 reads TGCAGTGCTACCCCCTCGCCGGGGGTAGAGGGCTACACCTTC. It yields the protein CSATPSPGVEGYTF.

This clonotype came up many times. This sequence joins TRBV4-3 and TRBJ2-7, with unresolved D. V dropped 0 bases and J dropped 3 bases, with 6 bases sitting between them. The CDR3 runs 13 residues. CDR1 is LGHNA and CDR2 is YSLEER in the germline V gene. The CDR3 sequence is CASSQEFRYEQYF. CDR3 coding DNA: TGCGCCAGCAGCCAAGAATTCCGCTACGAGCAGTACTTC.

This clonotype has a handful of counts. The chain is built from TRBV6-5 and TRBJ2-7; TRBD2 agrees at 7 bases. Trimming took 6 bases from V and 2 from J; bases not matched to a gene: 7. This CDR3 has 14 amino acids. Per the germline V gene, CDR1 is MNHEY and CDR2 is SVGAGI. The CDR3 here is CASSYGLAAYEQYF. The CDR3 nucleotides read TGTGCCAGCAGCTACGGGCTAGCGGCCTACGAGCAGTACTTC.

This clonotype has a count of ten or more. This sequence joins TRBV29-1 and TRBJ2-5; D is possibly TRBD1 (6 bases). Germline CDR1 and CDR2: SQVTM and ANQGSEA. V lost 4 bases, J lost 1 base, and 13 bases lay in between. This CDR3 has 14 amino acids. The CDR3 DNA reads TGCAGCGTTGTTTGGACAGAGTTCCAAGAGACCCAGTACTTC. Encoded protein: CSVVWTEFQETQYF.